The rows below give T cell receptor beta chains drawn from one sample of a study of T cells in Graves' hyperthyroidism and ophthalmopathy. MiXCR, run by TCRdb on the multiplex PCR reads, gives a single entry per CDR3 protein. This sample has about 400,000 distinct CDR3 sequences, with around an eighth found just once. The sample was blood. These receptors originate from a man aged 45-65 years with Graves' ophthalmopathy. Both conserved end residues are part of each CDR3.

V	J	length	CDR3
TRBV30	TRBJ2-7	12	CAWSVRGYEQYF
TRBV20-1	TRBJ2-7	12	CSARRQIYEQYF
TRBV7-2	TRBJ1-5	12	CASSWGQGPQHF
TRBV6-1	TRBJ1-1	10	CASSEGGAFF
TRBV20-1	TRBJ2-1	15	CSAEGASTSYNEQFF
TRBV20-1	TRBJ1-5	13	CSAIRDRNQPQHF
TRBV29-1	TRBJ2-7	15	CSVEDRGRSLYEQYF
TRBV9	TRBJ2-3	13	CASSVASVDTQYF
TRBV27	TRBJ1-1	17	CASSLSVDRAVYTEAFF
TRBV5-6	TRBJ2-4	18	CASSHNQGHLGGKNIQYF
TRBV12-3/TRBV12-4	TRBJ2-5	17	CASSTPIGHSGARTQYF
TRBV9	TRBJ1-2	14	CASSAGWGTNGYTF
TRBV6-2/TRBV6-3	TRBJ2-1	15	CASKFEGGVGDEQFF
TRBV5-1	TRBJ2-3	15	CASSFSGTGADTQYF
TRBV10-2	TRBJ2-1	14	CASRPAGGPYEQFF
TRBV20-1	TRBJ2-7	15	CSARDPSGRGYEQYF